This T cell receptor beta chain was identified in a study of OX40 agonist ivuxolimab in advanced cancers. The wider study: Partial responses were achieved by three patients, of whom one had hepatocellular carcinoma and two had cutaneous melanoma.

Using immunoSEQ multiplex PCR, the repertoire was profiled, and TCRdb retains in-frame clones only, with some absent. Of roughly 49,000 clones detected, roughly 79% appear once; the ten largest clones hold 7.9%. Sequenced material: CD4+ or CD8+ T cells sorted from blood, taken in a trial of the OX40 agonist ivuxolimab. The TCR sequence derives from an adult with an advanced solid tumor such as melanoma, head and neck, liver or kidney cancer.

The CDR3 here is CASSETSGGKETQYF. In DNA form, the CDR3 reads TGTGCCAGCAGTGAAACCTCTGGGGGGAAGGAGACCCAGTACTTC. The chain has TRBV2 and TRBJ2-5, with D perhaps TRBD2 (6 bases). Trimming removed 2 bases from V and 5 bases from J, with 15 bases in between. This CDR3 has 15 amino acids. Germline V lookup: CDR1 SNHLY, CDR2 FYNNEI.